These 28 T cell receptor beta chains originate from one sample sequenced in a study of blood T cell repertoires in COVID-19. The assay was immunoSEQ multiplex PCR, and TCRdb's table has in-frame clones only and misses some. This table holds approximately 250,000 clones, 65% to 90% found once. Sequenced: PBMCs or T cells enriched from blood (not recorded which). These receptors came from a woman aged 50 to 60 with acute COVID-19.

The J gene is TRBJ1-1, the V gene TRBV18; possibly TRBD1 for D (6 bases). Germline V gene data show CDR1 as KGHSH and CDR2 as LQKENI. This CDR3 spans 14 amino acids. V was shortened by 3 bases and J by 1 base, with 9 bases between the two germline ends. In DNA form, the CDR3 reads TGTGCCAGCTCACCGAAACAGGGGAACACTGAAGCTTTCTTT. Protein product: CASSPKQGNTEAFF.

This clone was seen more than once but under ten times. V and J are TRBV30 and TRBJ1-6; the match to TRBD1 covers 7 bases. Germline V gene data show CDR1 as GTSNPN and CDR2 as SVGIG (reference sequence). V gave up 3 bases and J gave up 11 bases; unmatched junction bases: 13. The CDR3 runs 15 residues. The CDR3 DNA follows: TGTGCCTGGAGCGATCCCGACAGGGAGAGGACACCCCTCCACTTT. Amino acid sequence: CAWSDPDRERTPLHF.

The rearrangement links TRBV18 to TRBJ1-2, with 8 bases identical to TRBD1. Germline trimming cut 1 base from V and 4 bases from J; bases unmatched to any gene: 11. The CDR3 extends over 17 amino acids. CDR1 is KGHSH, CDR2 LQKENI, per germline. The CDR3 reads CASSPRPGQGAGYGYTF. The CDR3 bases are TGTGCCAGCTCACCACGGCCGGGGCAGGGGGCAGGCTATGGCTACACCTTC.

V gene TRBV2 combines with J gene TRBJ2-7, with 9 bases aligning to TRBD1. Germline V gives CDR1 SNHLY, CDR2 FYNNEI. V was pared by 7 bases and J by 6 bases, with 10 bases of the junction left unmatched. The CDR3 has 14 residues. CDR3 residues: CASKTTGTGSEQYF. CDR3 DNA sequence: TGTGCCAGCAAAACGACAGGGACAGGGAGCGAGCAGTACTTC.

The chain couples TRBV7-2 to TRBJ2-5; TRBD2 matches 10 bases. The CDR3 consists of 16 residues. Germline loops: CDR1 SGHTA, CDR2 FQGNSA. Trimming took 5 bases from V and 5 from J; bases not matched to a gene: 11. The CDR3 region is CASSPRTSGRGETQYF. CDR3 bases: TGTGCCAGCAGCCCACGGACTAGCGGACGGGGGGAGACCCAGTACTTC.

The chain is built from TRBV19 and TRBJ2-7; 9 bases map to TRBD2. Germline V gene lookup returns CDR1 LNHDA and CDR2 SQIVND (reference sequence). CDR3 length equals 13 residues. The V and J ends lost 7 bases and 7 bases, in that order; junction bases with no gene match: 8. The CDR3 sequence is CASTRAGGREQYF. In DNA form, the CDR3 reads TGTGCCAGTACCAGGGCGGGGGGGCGAGAGCAGTACTTC. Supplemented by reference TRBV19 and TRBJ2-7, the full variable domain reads DGGITQSPKYLFRKEGQNVTLSCEQNLNHDAMYWYRQDPGQGLRLIYYSQIVNDFQKGDIAEGYSVSREKKESFPLTVTSAQKNPTAFYLCASTRAGGREQYFGPGTRLTVT.

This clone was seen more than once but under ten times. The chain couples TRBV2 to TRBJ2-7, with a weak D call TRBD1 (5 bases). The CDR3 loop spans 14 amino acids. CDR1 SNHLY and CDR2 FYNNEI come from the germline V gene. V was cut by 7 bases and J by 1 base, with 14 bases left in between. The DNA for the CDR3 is TGTGCCAGCACTAGAGCTCAGGGATCCTACGAGCAGTACTTC. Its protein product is CASTRAQGSYEQYF.

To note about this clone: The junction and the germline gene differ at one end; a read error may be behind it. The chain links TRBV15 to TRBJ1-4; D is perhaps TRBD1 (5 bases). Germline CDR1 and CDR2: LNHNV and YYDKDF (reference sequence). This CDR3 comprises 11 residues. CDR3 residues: CATSRDGDLGF. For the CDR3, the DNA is TGTGCCACCAGCAGAGATGGGGACTTGGGTTTT.

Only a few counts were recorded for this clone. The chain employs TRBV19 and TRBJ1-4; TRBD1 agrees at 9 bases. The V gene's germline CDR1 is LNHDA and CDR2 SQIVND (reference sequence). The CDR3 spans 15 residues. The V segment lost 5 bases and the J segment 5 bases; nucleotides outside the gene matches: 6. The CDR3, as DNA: TGTGCCAGTAGTCCGGACAGGGGAGTGAATGAAAAACTGTTTTTT. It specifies CASSPDRGVNEKLFF. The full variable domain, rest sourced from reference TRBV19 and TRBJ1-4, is DGGITQSPKYLFRKEGQNVTLSCEQNLNHDAMYWYRQDPGQGLRLIYYSQIVNDFQKGDIAEGYSVSREKKESFPLTVTSAQKNPTAFYLCASSPDRGVNEKLFFGSGTQLSVL.

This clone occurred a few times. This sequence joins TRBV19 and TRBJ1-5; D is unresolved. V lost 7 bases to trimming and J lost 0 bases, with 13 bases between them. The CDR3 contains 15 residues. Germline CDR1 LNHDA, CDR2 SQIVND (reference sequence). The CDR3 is CASTLSGNSNQPQHF. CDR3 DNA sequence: TGTGCCAGTACCCTCTCCGGGAATAGCAATCAGCCCCAGCATTTT.

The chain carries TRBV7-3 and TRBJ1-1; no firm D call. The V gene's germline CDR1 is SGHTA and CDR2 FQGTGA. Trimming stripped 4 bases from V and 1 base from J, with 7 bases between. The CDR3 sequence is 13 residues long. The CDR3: CASSSQQNTEAFF. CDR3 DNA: TGTGCCAGCAGCTCACAGCAGAACACTGAAGCTTTCTTT.

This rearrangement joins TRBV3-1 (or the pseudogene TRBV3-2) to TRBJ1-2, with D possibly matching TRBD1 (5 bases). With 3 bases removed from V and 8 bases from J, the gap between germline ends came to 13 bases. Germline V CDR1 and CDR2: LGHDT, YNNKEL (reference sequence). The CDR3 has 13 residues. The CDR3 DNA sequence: TGTGCCAGCAGCCAGGGGGGAATCGGCGGCTACACCTTC. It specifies CASSQGGIGGYTF.

CDR3 protein: CASSATGDVGYTF. The CDR3, as DNA: TGTGCCAGCAGCGCGACAGGGGATGTAGGCTACACCTTC. The rearrangement joins TRBV9 to TRBJ1-2, with 8 bases fitting TRBD1. The J segment lost 8 bases and the V segment lost 3 bases, leaving 6 bases of the junction unmatched. Looked up from germline, CDR1 is SGDLS and CDR2 is YYNGEE. This CDR3 has 13 amino acids.

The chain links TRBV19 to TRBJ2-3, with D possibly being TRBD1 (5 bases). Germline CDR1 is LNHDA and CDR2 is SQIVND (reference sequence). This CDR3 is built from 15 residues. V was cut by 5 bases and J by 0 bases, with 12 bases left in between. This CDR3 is CASSSEGESTDTQYF. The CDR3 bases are TGTGCCAGTAGTTCCGAAGGGGAAAGCACAGATACGCAGTATTTT.

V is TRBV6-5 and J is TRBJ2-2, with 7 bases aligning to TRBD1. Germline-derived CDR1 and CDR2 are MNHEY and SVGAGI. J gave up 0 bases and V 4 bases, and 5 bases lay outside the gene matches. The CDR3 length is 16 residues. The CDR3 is CASSLTGTANTGELFF. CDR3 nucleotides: TGTGCCAGCAGTTTGACCGGGACAGCGAACACCGGGGAGCTGTTTTTT.

The CDR3 nucleotides read TGTGCCATCAGCCAGGGTGAAAATAGCAATCAGCCCCAGCATTTT. Its translation: CAISQGENSNQPQHF. The chain carries TRBV10-3 and TRBJ1-5; tentative D call: TRBD1 (5 bases). Trimming stripped 6 bases from V and 0 bases from J, with 12 bases between. This CDR3 spans 15 amino acids. Germline values: CDR1 ENHRY, CDR2 SYGVKD.

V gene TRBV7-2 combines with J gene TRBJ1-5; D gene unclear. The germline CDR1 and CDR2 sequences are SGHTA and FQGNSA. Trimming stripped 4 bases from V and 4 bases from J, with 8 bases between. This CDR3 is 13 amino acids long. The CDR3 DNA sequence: TGTGCCAGCAGCTCCGACATTAATCAGCCCCAGCATTTT. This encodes CASSSDINQPQHF.

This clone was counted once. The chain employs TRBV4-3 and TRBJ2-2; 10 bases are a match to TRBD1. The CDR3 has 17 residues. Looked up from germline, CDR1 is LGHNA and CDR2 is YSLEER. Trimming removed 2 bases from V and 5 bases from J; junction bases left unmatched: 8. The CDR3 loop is CASSQYRDRGWTGELFF. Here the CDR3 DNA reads TGCGCCAGCAGCCAATACAGGGACAGGGGATGGACCGGGGAGCTGTTTTTT.

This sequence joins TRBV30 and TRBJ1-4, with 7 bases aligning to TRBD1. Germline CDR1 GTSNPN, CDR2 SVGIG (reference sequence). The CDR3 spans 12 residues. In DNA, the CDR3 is TGTGCTTATGACAGGGCAAATGAAAAACTGTTTTTT. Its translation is CAYDRANEKLFF.

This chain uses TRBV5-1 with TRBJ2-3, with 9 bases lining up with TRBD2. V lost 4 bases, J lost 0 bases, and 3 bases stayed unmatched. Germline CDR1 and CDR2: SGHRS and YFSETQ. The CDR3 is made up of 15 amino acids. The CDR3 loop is CASSRLAESTDTQYF. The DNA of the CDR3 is TGCGCCAGCAGCCGACTAGCGGAGAGCACAGATACGCAGTATTTT.

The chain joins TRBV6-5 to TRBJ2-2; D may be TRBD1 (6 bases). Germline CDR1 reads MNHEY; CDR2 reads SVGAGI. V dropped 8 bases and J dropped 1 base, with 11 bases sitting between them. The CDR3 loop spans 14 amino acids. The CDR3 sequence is CASCRTENTGELFF. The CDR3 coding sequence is TGTGCCAGCTGCCGGACAGAGAACACCGGGGAGCTGTTTTTT.

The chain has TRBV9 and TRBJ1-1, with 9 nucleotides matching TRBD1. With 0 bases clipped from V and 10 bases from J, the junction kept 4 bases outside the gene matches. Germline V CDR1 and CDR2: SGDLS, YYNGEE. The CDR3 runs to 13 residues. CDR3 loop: CASSVVGQGRAFF. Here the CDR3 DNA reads TGTGCCAGCAGCGTAGTGGGACAGGGAAGAGCTTTCTTT.

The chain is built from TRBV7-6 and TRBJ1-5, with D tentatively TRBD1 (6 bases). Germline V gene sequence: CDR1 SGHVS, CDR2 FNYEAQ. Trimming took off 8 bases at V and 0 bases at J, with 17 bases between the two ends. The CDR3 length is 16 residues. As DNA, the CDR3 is TGTGCCAGCTCCCCGTTGGGGGCGAATAGCAATCAGCCCCAGCATTTT. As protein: CASSPLGANSNQPQHF.

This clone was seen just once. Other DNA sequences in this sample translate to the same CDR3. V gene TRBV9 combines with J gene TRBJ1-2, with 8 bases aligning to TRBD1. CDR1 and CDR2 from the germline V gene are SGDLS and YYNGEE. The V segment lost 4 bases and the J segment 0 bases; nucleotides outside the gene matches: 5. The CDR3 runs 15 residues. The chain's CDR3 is CASSPRTGTNYGYTF. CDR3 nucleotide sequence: TGTGCCAGCAGCCCCAGGACAGGGACTAACTATGGCTACACCTTC. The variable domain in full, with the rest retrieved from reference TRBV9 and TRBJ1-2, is DSGVTQTPKHLITATGQRVTLRCSPRSGDLSVYWYQQSLDQGLQFLIQYYNGEERAKGNILERFSAQQFPDLHSELNLSSLELGDSALYFCASSPRTGTNYGYTFGSGTRLTVV.

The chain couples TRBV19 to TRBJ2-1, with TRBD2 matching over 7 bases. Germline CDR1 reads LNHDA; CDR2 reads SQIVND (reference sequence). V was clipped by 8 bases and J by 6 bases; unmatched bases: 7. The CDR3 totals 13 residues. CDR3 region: CASESGELNEQFF. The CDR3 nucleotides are TGTGCCAGTGAAAGCGGGGAACTCAATGAGCAGTTCTTC.

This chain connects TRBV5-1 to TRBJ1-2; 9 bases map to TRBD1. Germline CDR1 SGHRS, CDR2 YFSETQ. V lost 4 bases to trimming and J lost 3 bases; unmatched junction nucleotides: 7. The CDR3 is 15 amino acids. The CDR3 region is CASSGGQGSDYGYTF. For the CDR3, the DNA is TGCGCCAGCAGCGGCGGACAGGGGAGTGACTATGGCTACACCTTC.

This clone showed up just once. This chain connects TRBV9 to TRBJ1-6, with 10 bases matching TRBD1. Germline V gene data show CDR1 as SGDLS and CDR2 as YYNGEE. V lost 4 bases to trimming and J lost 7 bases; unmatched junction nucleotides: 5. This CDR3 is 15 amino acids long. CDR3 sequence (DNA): TGTGCCAGCAGCCAGGGACAGGGGAGCAATTCACCCCTCCACTTT. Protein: CASSQGQGSNSPLHF. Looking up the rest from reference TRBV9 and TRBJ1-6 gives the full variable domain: DSGVTQTPKHLITATGQRVTLRCSPRSGDLSVYWYQQSLDQGLQFLIQYYNGEERAKGNILERFSAQQFPDLHSELNLSSLELGDSALYFCASSQGQGSNSPLHFGNGTRLTVT.

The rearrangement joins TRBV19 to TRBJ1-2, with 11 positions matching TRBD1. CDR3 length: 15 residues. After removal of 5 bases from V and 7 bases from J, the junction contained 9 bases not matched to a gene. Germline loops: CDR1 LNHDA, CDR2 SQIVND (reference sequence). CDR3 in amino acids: CASSPDRGRVTGYTF. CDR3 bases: TGTGCCAGTAGTCCGGACAGGGGGCGCGTAACTGGCTACACCTTC.